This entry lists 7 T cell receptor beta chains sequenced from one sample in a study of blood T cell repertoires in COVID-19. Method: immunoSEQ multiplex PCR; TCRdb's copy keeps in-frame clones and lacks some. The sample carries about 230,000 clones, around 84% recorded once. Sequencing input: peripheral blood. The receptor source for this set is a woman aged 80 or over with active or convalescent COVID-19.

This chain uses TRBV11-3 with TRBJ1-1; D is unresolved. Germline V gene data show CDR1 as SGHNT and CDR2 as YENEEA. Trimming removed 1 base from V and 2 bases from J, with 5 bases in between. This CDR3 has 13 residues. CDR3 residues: CASSLGTNTEAFF. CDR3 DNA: TGTGCCAGCAGCTTAGGGACTAACACTGAAGCTTTCTTT.

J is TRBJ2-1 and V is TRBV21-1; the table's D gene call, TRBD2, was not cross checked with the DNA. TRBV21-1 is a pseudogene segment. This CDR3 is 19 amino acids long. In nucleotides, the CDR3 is TGTGCCAGCAGCAAAGATCCTAGCGGGGGGCGCATGTCCCACAATGAGCAGTTCTTC. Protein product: CASSKDPSGGRMSHNEQFF.

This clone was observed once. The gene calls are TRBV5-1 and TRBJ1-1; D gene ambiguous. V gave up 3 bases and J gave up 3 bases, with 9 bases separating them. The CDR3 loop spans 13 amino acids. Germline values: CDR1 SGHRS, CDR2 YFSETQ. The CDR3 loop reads CASSSDPDTEAFF. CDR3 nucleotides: TGCGCCAGCAGCTCAGATCCCGACACTGAAGCTTTCTTT.

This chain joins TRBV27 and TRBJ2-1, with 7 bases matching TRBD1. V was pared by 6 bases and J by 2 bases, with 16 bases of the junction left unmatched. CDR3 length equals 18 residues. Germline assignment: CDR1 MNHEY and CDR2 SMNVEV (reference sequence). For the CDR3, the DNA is TGTGCCAGCAGCTCCAACCAAGGGGCAGGGGGAACCTACAATGAGCAGTTCTTC. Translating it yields CASSSNQGAGGTYNEQFF.

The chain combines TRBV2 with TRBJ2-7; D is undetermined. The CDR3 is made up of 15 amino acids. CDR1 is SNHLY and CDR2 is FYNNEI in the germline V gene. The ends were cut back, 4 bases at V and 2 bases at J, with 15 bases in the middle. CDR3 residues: CASSVGGPQTYEQYF. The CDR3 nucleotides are TGTGCCAGCAGTGTCGGCGGTCCTCAAACCTACGAGCAGTACTTC.

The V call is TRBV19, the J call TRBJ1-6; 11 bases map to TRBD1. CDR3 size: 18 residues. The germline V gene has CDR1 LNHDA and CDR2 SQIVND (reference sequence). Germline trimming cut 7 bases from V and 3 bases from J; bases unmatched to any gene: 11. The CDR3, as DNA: TGTGCCAGTACCTCAACCAGGACAGGGGGCGTCTATAATTCACCCCTCCACTTT. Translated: CASTSTRTGGVYNSPLHF.

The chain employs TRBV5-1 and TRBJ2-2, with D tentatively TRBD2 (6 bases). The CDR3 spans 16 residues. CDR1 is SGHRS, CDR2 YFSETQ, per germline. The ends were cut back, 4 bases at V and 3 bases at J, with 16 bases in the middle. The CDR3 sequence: CASSASPGAHTGELFF. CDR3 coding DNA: TGCGCCAGCAGCGCCTCGCCGGGAGCACACACCGGGGAGCTGTTTTTT.